Given below is one TCR beta chain in context. As yet, its antigen is unknown. TCRdb keeps only in-frame clones here, not all; method: immunoSEQ multiplex PCR. The sample comprises approximately 2,300,000 clones, roughly 92% of which are singletons, and approximately 0.4% rests with the top ten. From germline, CDR1 is MRHNA and CDR2 SNTAGT. J gave up 10 bases and V 6 bases, and 17 bases lay outside the gene matches. CDR3 length equals 16 residues. This specimen belongs to a study of shared clonotypes between healthy human individuals. General study results and limits: Generally, naive subsets (rather than memory subsets) showed larger estimated richness.

This sequence joins TRBV6-4 and TRBJ2-1, with 8 bases aligning to TRBD1. The material sequenced was naive CD4+ T cells from PBMCs. Subset meaning: CD45RA+ positively selected. The clonotype comes from a young man in good health. Some clones in this sample may be carry-over from other donors' samples. The CDR3 here is CASSEFPGQGMREQFF. In DNA, the CDR3 is TGTGCCAGCAGCGAGTTTCCAGGACAGGGAATGCGCGAGCAGTTCTTC.